What follows describes a single T cell receptor beta chain. These data come from a study of cytotoxic CD8 clonotypes in ibrutinib-treated CLL. V lost 6 bases and J lost 2; bases outside the gene matches: 5. This CDR3 spans 15 amino acids. Germline V gene sequence: CDR1 MNHNS, CDR2 SASEGT. Using immunoSEQ multiplex PCR, the repertoire was profiled, and TCRdb retains in-frame clones only, with some absent. The data show about 86,000 clones, about 82% seen once. The receptor comes from a human donor with chronic lymphocytic leukemia. Sequencing was performed on PBMCs, taken before ibrutinib treatment. The chain uses TRBV6-1 and TRBJ1-5; 9 nucleotides line up with TRBD1. CDR3 sequence: CASRDRGSGNQPQHF. The CDR3 DNA follows: TGTGCCAGCAGGGACAGGGGTAGTGGCAATCAGCCCCAGCATTTT.